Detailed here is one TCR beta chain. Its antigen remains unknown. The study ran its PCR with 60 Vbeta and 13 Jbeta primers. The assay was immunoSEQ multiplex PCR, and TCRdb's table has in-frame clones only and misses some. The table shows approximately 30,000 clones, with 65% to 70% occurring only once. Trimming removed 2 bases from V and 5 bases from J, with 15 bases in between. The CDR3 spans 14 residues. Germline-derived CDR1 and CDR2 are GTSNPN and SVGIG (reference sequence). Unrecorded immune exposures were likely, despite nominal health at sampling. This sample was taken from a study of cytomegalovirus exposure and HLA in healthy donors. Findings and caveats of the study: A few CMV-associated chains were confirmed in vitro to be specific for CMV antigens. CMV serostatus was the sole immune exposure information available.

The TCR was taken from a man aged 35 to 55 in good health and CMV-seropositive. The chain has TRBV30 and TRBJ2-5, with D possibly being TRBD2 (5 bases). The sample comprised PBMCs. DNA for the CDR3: TGTGCCTGGAGTCCGACGCCGGGGTTGGAGACCCAGTACTTC. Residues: CAWSPTPGLETQYF.